Listed below are T cell receptor beta chains from one sample, sequenced in a study of blood T cell repertoires in COVID-19. Data came from immunoSEQ multiplex PCR; TCRdb stores just in-frame clones and leaves some out. In the table there are roughly 100,000 clones, 85% of which are singletons. The sample comprised peripheral blood. Every receptor here comes from a woman aged 70-85 years with active or convalescent COVID-19. Both conserved end residues are part of each CDR3. Fields, in order: D gene, J gene, clone size, V gene, CDR3 DNA, CDR3 protein. The D gene is left open where the match is weak. Clone size is stated in some rows and not others, as once, few, many or a class when expanded.

d_call: TRBD1
j_call: TRBJ1-2
clone_size: -
v_call: TRBV2
cdr3_nt: TGTGCCAGCAATCGACAGGGGGCGAATGGCTACACCTTC
cdr3_aa: CASNRQGANGYTF

d_call: -
j_call: TRBJ1-2
clone_size: once
v_call: TRBV14
cdr3_nt: TGTGCCAGCAGCCAAGGACAGAACTATGGCTACACCTTC
cdr3_aa: CASSQGQNYGYTF

d_call: TRBD1
j_call: TRBJ2-7
clone_size: -
v_call: TRBV28
cdr3_nt: TGTGCCAGCAGTTCTAACAGGGGATCGGTAACCTACGAGCAGTACTTC
cdr3_aa: CASSSNRGSVTYEQYF

d_call: -
j_call: TRBJ1-1
clone_size: once
v_call: TRBV30
cdr3_nt: TGTGCCTGGAGTGTAATTGGGGTCGGGAGTGAAGCTTTCTTT
cdr3_aa: CAWSVIGVGSEAFF

d_call: -
j_call: TRBJ2-6
clone_size: -
v_call: TRBV11-3
cdr3_nt: TGTGCCAGCAGCTTAGATCTCGTGTTTTCTGGGGCCAACGTCCTGACTTTC
cdr3_aa: CASSLDLVFSGANVLTF

d_call: -
j_call: TRBJ2-1
clone_size: many
v_call: TRBV4-3
cdr3_nt: TGCGCCAGCAGCCAAGGGGGCGGCTCCTACAATGAGCAGTTCTTC
cdr3_aa: CASSQGGGSYNEQFF

d_call: -
j_call: TRBJ1-2
clone_size: few
v_call: TRBV18
cdr3_nt: TGTGCCAGCTCACCGGAGGGTATGGTCTCTATGGGGTCCACCTTC
cdr3_aa: CASSPEGMVSMGSTF

d_call: TRBD2
j_call: TRBJ2-7
clone_size: -
v_call: TRBV7-2
cdr3_nt: TGTGCCAGCAGCACCACGACTAGCGGGGTGACCTACGAGCAGTACTTC
cdr3_aa: CASSTTTSGVTYEQYF

d_call: TRBD1
j_call: TRBJ2-1
clone_size: once
v_call: TRBV24-1
cdr3_nt: TGTGCCACCACCGGGACAGGGGGATTCAATGAGCAGTTCTTC
cdr3_aa: CATTGTGGFNEQFF

d_call: -
j_call: TRBJ2-3
clone_size: -
v_call: TRBV4-3
cdr3_nt: TGCGCCAGCAGCCAAAGGCTAGCGATTCTCACAGATACGCAGTATTTT
cdr3_aa: CASSQRLAILTDTQYF

d_call: TRBD1
j_call: TRBJ1-2
clone_size: -
v_call: TRBV28
cdr3_nt: TGTGCCAGCAGTTCGGGACAGGGGCACTATGGCTACACCTTC
cdr3_aa: CASSSGQGHYGYTF

d_call: -
j_call: TRBJ1-2
clone_size: -
v_call: TRBV3-1/TRBV3-2
cdr3_nt: TGTGCCAGCAGCCTAGGCCGGGAGGGGGATGGCTACACCTTC
cdr3_aa: CASSLGREGDGYTF

d_call: TRBD2
j_call: TRBJ2-5
clone_size: -
v_call: TRBV2
cdr3_nt: TGTGCCAGCAGTGGGACTAGCGGGGGAGAGGAGACCCAGTACTTC
cdr3_aa: CASSGTSGGEETQYF

d_call: TRBD1
j_call: TRBJ2-1
clone_size: -
v_call: TRBV2
cdr3_nt: TGTGCCAGCAGGGGGACAGGCCGTTCCTACAATGAGCAGTTCTTC
cdr3_aa: CASRGTGRSYNEQFF

d_call: TRBD2
j_call: TRBJ2-7
clone_size: -
v_call: TRBV6-2/TRBV6-3
cdr3_nt: TGTGCCAGCAGTTACCCCGGGACAGGGGGACTAGCGGGAAACGAGCAGTACTTC
cdr3_aa: CASSYPGTGGLAGNEQYF

d_call: TRBD1
j_call: TRBJ1-2
clone_size: few
v_call: TRBV14
cdr3_nt: TGTGCCAGCAGCTTTGGGACAGGAAAAGCTGGCTATGGCTACACCTTC
cdr3_aa: CASSFGTGKAGYGYTF

d_call: TRBD2
j_call: TRBJ2-1
clone_size: -
v_call: TRBV4-2
cdr3_nt: TGTGCCAGCAGCCAAGTTCTAGCGGGAGACTCCTACAATGAGCAGTTCTTC
cdr3_aa: CASSQVLAGDSYNEQFF

d_call: TRBD1
j_call: TRBJ1-3
clone_size: -
v_call: TRBV28
cdr3_nt: TGTGCCAGCAGTTTAGCGACAGGGAACTCTGGAAACACCATATATTTT
cdr3_aa: CASSLATGNSGNTIYF

d_call: TRBD1
j_call: TRBJ2-2
clone_size: once
v_call: TRBV24-1
cdr3_nt: TGTGCCACCAGTGACCCGGACAGGGGAAAGAACACCGGGGAGCTGTTTTTT
cdr3_aa: CATSDPDRGKNTGELFF

d_call: -
j_call: TRBJ1-4
clone_size: -
v_call: TRBV7-9
cdr3_nt: TGTGCCAGCAGCTCCTCAAAAGGGGCTGCTAATGAAAAACTGTTTTTT
cdr3_aa: CASSSSKGAANEKLFF

d_call: -
j_call: TRBJ1-1
clone_size: -
v_call: TRBV5-5
cdr3_nt: TGTGCCAGCAGCTTGGCGGGACTCACTTACACTGAAGCTTTCTTT
cdr3_aa: CASSLAGLTYTEAFF

d_call: -
j_call: TRBJ1-3
clone_size: -
v_call: TRBV3-1/TRBV3-2
cdr3_nt: TGTGCCAGCAGCCACCCTCGACAGACTGGAAACACCATATATTTT
cdr3_aa: CASSHPRQTGNTIYF

d_call: -
j_call: TRBJ1-2
clone_size: once
v_call: TRBV5-1
cdr3_nt: TGCGCCAGCAGCGCCGAGGACAGCTATGGCTACACCTTC
cdr3_aa: CASSAEDSYGYTF

d_call: TRBD2
j_call: TRBJ2-7
clone_size: -
v_call: TRBV7-2
cdr3_nt: TGTGCCAGCAGCTTAGTTGCGGGGGGTTACGAGCAGTACTTC
cdr3_aa: CASSLVAGGYEQYF

d_call: -
j_call: TRBJ2-2
clone_size: -
v_call: TRBV7-6
cdr3_nt: TGTGCCAGCAGCTTCCAGCGGACGAACACCGGGGAGCTGTTTTTT
cdr3_aa: CASSFQRTNTGELFF

d_call: -
j_call: TRBJ1-2
clone_size: -
v_call: TRBV27
cdr3_nt: TGTGCCAGCACTATTTTGCCCCAAGGTCCGGGGGTTTTTACCACCTTC
cdr3_aa: CASTILPQGPGVFTTF

d_call: TRBD1
j_call: TRBJ2-7
clone_size: -
v_call: TRBV29-1
cdr3_nt: TGCAGCGTGGCCGGGACAGTCCACGAGCAGTACTTC
cdr3_aa: CSVAGTVHEQYF

d_call: TRBD2
j_call: TRBJ2-2
clone_size: few
v_call: TRBV7-2
cdr3_nt: TGTGCCAGCAGCCCAGGGACTAGCGGGAGAGGAACCGGGGAGCTGTTTTTT
cdr3_aa: CASSPGTSGRGTGELFF

d_call: TRBD2
j_call: TRBJ2-1
clone_size: -
v_call: TRBV7-3
cdr3_nt: TGTGCCAGCAGCTTACTAGCGGTAGCGGGGGCGCCCGACGTTGGCGAGCAGTTCTTC
cdr3_aa: CASSLLAVAGAPDVGEQFF

d_call: -
j_call: TRBJ1-3
clone_size: -
v_call: TRBV6-6
cdr3_nt: TGTGCCAGCACCGGTTTCAACTCTGGAAACACCATATATTTT
cdr3_aa: CASTGFNSGNTIYF

d_call: -
j_call: TRBJ1-6
clone_size: -
v_call: TRBV27
cdr3_nt: TGTGCCAGCAGTTTAGTAGAGGGCACACCCCTCCACTTT
cdr3_aa: CASSLVEGTPLHF

d_call: TRBD1
j_call: TRBJ2-1
clone_size: -
v_call: TRBV19
cdr3_nt: TGTGCCAGTAGTAGGTCGGACAGGGGGCGATCGAATGAGCAGTTCTTC
cdr3_aa: CASSRSDRGRSNEQFF

d_call: -
j_call: TRBJ1-5
clone_size: -
v_call: TRBV28
cdr3_nt: TGTGCCAGCAACGAACAGGGTACGCCCCAGCATTTT
cdr3_aa: CASNEQGTPQHF

d_call: -
j_call: TRBJ1-2
clone_size: -
v_call: TRBV10-3
cdr3_nt: TGTGCCATCAGGGCTGAGGGCAGACAAAACTATGGCTACACCTTC
cdr3_aa: CAIRAEGRQNYGYTF

d_call: TRBD2
j_call: TRBJ2-1
clone_size: -
v_call: TRBV2
cdr3_nt: TGTGCCAGCAGTGGTCTAGCGGGCTACAATGAGCAGTTCTTC
cdr3_aa: CASSGLAGYNEQFF

d_call: -
j_call: TRBJ1-2
clone_size: -
v_call: TRBV4-3
cdr3_nt: TGCGCCAGCAGCCAAGATAATAGGGCAGGGGAGGGCGAGGGCTACACCTTC
cdr3_aa: CASSQDNRAGEGEGYTF

d_call: -
j_call: TRBJ1-4
clone_size: -
v_call: TRBV7-2
cdr3_nt: TGTGCCAGCAGCCCAACAGGGATCGATGAAAAACTGTTTTTT
cdr3_aa: CASSPTGIDEKLFF

d_call: -
j_call: TRBJ1-1
clone_size: -
v_call: TRBV4-2
cdr3_nt: TGTGCCAGCAGCTCAGGGATTTCCCGGGACACTGAAGCTTTCTTT
cdr3_aa: CASSSGISRDTEAFF

d_call: TRBD1
j_call: TRBJ1-1
clone_size: few
v_call: TRBV3-1/TRBV3-2
cdr3_nt: TGTGCCAGCAGCTATCAGGGGGCGCCCACTGAAGCTTTCTTT
cdr3_aa: CASSYQGAPTEAFF

d_call: -
j_call: TRBJ1-5
clone_size: few
v_call: TRBV5-4
cdr3_nt: TGTGCCAGCAGTGTGGGGAGAAATCAGCCCCAGCATTTT
cdr3_aa: CASSVGRNQPQHF

d_call: TRBD2
j_call: TRBJ2-1
clone_size: -
v_call: TRBV6-5
cdr3_nt: TGTGCCAGCCATAGCGGGGGGACCTCCTACAATGAGCAGTTCTTC
cdr3_aa: CASHSGGTSYNEQFF

d_call: -
j_call: TRBJ2-1
clone_size: -
v_call: TRBV14
cdr3_nt: TGTGCCAGCAGCCTCCTCGGGAGCTCCTACAATGAGCAGTTCTTC
cdr3_aa: CASSLLGSSYNEQFF

d_call: TRBD1
j_call: TRBJ2-7
clone_size: once
v_call: TRBV28
cdr3_nt: TGTGCCAGCAGGCCACGGGACAGGTCGATGTACGAGCAGTACTTC
cdr3_aa: CASRPRDRSMYEQYF

d_call: TRBD1
j_call: TRBJ1-2
clone_size: -
v_call: TRBV24-1
cdr3_nt: TGTGCCACCAGTGACTCCCGGACAGGGGGAGGACCAGCCTATGGCTACACCTTC
cdr3_aa: CATSDSRTGGGPAYGYTF

d_call: -
j_call: TRBJ1-2
clone_size: few
v_call: TRBV11-3
cdr3_nt: TGTGCCAGCAGCTTATCAGATCGTGGCTACACCTTC
cdr3_aa: CASSLSDRGYTF

d_call: -
j_call: TRBJ2-7
clone_size: -
v_call: TRBV2
cdr3_nt: TGTGCCAGCAGTACTGACACCCACTACGAGCAGTACTTC
cdr3_aa: CASSTDTHYEQYF

d_call: -
j_call: TRBJ1-3
clone_size: -
v_call: TRBV24-1
cdr3_nt: TGTGCCACCAGTGATGACAAACAGGGTGGAAACACCATATATTTT
cdr3_aa: CATSDDKQGGNTIYF

d_call: TRBD1
j_call: TRBJ1-5
clone_size: once
v_call: TRBV7-8
cdr3_nt: TGTGCCAGCAGCGGGGGGACAGGGTTATCGGCCCAGCATTTT
cdr3_aa: CASSGGTGLSAQHF

d_call: -
j_call: TRBJ1-1
clone_size: -
v_call: TRBV23-1
cdr3_nt: TGCGCCAGCAGTCCTAGAATGGCTTTCTTT
cdr3_aa: CASSPRMAFF